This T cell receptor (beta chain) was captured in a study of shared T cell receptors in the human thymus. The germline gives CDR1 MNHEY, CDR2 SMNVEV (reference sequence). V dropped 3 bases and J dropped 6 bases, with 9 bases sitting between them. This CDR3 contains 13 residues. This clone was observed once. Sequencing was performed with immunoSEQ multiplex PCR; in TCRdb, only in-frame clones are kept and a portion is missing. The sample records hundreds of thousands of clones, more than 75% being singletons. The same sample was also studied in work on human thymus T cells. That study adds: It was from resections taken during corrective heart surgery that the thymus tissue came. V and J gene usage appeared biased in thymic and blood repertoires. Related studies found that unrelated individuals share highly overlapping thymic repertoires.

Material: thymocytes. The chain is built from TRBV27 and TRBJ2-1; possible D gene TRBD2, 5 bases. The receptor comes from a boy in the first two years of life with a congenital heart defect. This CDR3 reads CASSFQRPNEQFF. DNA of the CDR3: TGTGCCAGCAGTTTTCAGCGGCCCAATGAGCAGTTCTTC.